Below, 17 T cell receptor beta chains from the same sample are listed, as sequenced in a study of PD-1 blockade in classical Hodgkin lymphoma. Assay used: immunoSEQ multiplex PCR; TCRdb lists only in-frame clones, some missing. The sample carries approximately 13,000 clones, roughly 92% recorded once. All patients experienced relapse after autologous stem cell transplantation, and brentuximab vedotin exposure was variable. Sequencing was performed on peripheral blood mononuclear cells (PBMCs), taken at baseline. All receptors derive from a human donor with classical Hodgkin lymphoma.

This sequence joins TRBV5-5 and TRBJ2-7; D possibly corresponds to TRBD1 (5 bases). CDR1 and CDR2 from the germline V gene are SGHKS and YYEKEE (reference sequence). The CDR3 has 14 amino acids. V was clipped by 0 bases and J by 2 bases, with 9 bases between them. DNA for the CDR3: TGTGCCAGCAGCTTGGATGTAGGGGCCTACGAGCAGTACTTC. Translating gives CASSLDVGAYEQYF.

The chain combines TRBV18 with TRBJ2-2; D not resolved. CDR3 size: 15 residues. The germline V and J ends were trimmed by 5 bases and 1 base, with 11 bases remaining between them. Germline CDR1 and CDR2: KGHSH and LQKENI. The CDR3, as DNA: TGTGCCAGCTCATCGGGCGCCGTGAACACCGGGGAGCTGTTTTTT. Residues: CASSSGAVNTGELFF.

V is TRBV7-2 and J is TRBJ1-5, with D unresolved. V shed 5 bases and J shed 4 bases, with 9 bases lying between them. Germline V lookup: CDR1 SGHTA, CDR2 FQGNSA. The CDR3 has 13 residues. CDR3: CASSLSWNQPQHF. The CDR3 nucleotides read TGTGCCAGCAGCCTTAGTTGGAATCAGCCCCAGCATTTT.

The V and J genes are TRBV30 and TRBJ2-6, with 7 bases identical to TRBD1. The germline gives CDR1 GTSNPN, CDR2 SVGIG (reference sequence). After removal of 3 bases from V and 0 bases from J, the junction contained 5 bases not matched to a gene. The CDR3 sequence is 16 residues long. The CDR3 here is CAWSAGTASGANVLTF. The DNA for the CDR3 is TGTGCCTGGAGCGCAGGGACAGCCTCTGGGGCCAACGTCCTGACTTTC.

The rearrangement joins TRBV6-1 to TRBJ2-3; 7 bases are a match to TRBD1. Looked up from germline, CDR1 is MNHNS and CDR2 is SASEGT. Trimming removed 6 bases from V and 6 bases from J; junction bases left unmatched: 6. The CDR3 runs to 13 residues. The CDR3 loop reads CASRETGDDTQYF. CDR3 in DNA: TGTGCCAGCAGAGAAACAGGGGACGATACGCAGTATTTT.

The chain is built from TRBV7-9 and TRBJ2-3; 14 bases are shared with TRBD2. V dropped 2 bases and J dropped 4; count of bases not matched to a gene: 5. Germline V gene lookup returns CDR1 SEHNR and CDR2 FQNEAQ (reference sequence). This CDR3 spans 17 amino acids. The CDR3 nucleotides read TGTGCCAGCAGCTTAAAGACTAGCGGGGGGGCTGCAGATACGCAGTATTTT. Protein sequence: CASSLKTSGGAADTQYF.

The chain couples TRBV2 to TRBJ2-3, with TRBD1 matching over 8 bases. Germline-derived CDR1 and CDR2 are SNHLY and FYNNEI. The V and J ends lost 3 bases and 2 bases, in that order; junction bases with no gene match: 10. This CDR3 has 17 residues. The CDR3 sequence: CASSDGPAGGFTDTQYF. The CDR3, as DNA: TGTGCCAGCAGTGACGGGCCAGCAGGGGGCTTCACAGATACGCAGTATTTT.

The CDR3 nucleotides read TGTGCCAGCAGCAATAGGATGAACACTGAAGCTTTCTTT. Protein product: CASSNRMNTEAFF. The chain carries TRBV14 and TRBJ1-1, with unresolved D. The V gene lost 5 bases and the J gene lost 0 bases, with 7 bases spanning the gap. This CDR3 is built from 13 residues. Germline loops: CDR1 SGHDN, CDR2 FVKESK.

The chain joins TRBV19 to TRBJ2-5; D possibly corresponds to TRBD1 (6 bases). Germline assignment: CDR1 LNHDA and CDR2 SQIVND (reference sequence). V lost 0 bases to trimming and J lost 1 base, with 9 bases between them. The CDR3 contains 15 residues. In DNA form, the CDR3 reads TGTGCCAGTAGTATAGAGGGGGCCCTCCAAGAGACCCAGTACTTC. It is translated as CASSIEGALQETQYF.

V usage is TRBV7-9 and J usage is TRBJ2-7; D is possibly TRBD2 (6 bases). Germline V gives CDR1 SEHNR, CDR2 FQNEAQ (reference sequence). This CDR3 spans 13 amino acids. The germline V and J ends were trimmed by 2 bases and 2 bases, with 7 bases remaining between them. The CDR3, as DNA: TGTGCCAGCAGCTTAATAGCGGCCTACGAGCAGTACTTC. It codes for CASSLIAAYEQYF.

Comment on this clone: An end of the junction does not agree with germline; a read error may underlie this. CDR3 coding DNA: TGTGCCAGCACCCTGGTCGCCTCCGACAATGAGCAGTTCTTC. Amino acid sequence: CASTLVASDNEQFF. V and J are TRBV7-2 and TRBJ2-1; no definite D call. The CDR3 extends over 14 amino acids. The V gene's germline CDR1 is SGHTA and CDR2 FQGNSA.

The genes are TRBV19 and TRBJ1-1; 12 nucleotides line up with TRBD1. In germline, CDR1 is LNHDA, CDR2 SQIVND (reference sequence). The trim removed 10 bases at V and 3 bases at J, leaving 9 bases unmatched. The CDR3 runs to 15 residues. This chain's CDR3 is CATRDRGREDTEAFF. CDR3 in DNA: TGTGCCACCCGGGACAGGGGGCGCGAGGACACTGAAGCTTTCTTT.

This chain uses TRBV4-1 with TRBJ2-3, with TRBD2 identical over 8 bases. Losses at the gene ends were 3 bases for V and 2 bases for J; bases not matched to a gene: 7. The CDR3 covers 16 residues. Germline V gene sequence: CDR1 MGHRA, CDR2 YSYEKL. Written as DNA, the CDR3 is TGCGCCAGCAGCCAGATCGGACTAGCCACCACAGATACGCAGTATTTT. As protein: CASSQIGLATTDTQYF.

This clone was picked up a small number of times. The chain links TRBV6-1 to TRBJ2-3; D might be TRBD2 (7 bases). The CDR3 runs to 16 residues. Trimming cost V 1 base and J 10 bases, with 21 bases left between them. Germline CDR1 reads MNHNS; CDR2 reads SASEGT. DNA for the CDR3: TGTGCCAGCAGTGAAGATTCAGGACGGGGGGCCCTCCCGCAGTATTTT. Residues: CASSEDSGRGALPQYF.

The V and J genes are TRBV7-5 and TRBJ1-6; the DNA was not used to check the table's D call, TRBD1. TRBV7-5 is tagged as a pseudogene. This CDR3 spans 16 amino acids. Written as DNA, the CDR3 is TGTGTCAGAAGCGGCCGGGACAGGGTTCGGGATTCACCCCTCCACTTT. As protein: CVRSGRDRVRDSPLHF.

The V call is TRBV5-6, the J call TRBJ2-5; no reliable D call. The CDR3 runs 15 residues. The germline V gene encodes CDR1 SGHDT and CDR2 YYEEEE. V lost 0 bases and J 1 base, leaving 10 bases between the germline ends. The CDR3 sequence: CASSLGGSFQETQYF. The CDR3 nucleotides read TGTGCCAGCAGCTTGGGTGGCAGCTTCCAAGAGACCCAGTACTTC.

The rearrangement links TRBV15 to TRBJ2-1; D possibly corresponds to TRBD2 (6 bases). With 3 bases removed from V and 5 bases from J, the gap between germline ends came to 14 bases. Germline V gene lookup returns CDR1 LNHNV and CDR2 YYDKDF (reference sequence). CDR3 length: 15 amino acids. The CDR3 nucleotides are TGTGCCACCAGCAGGCGGGCGGGACTCAACAATGAGCAGTTCTTC. Translating gives CATSRRAGLNNEQFF.